This TCR beta chain was sequenced in a study of T cell repertoires in cytomegalovirus infection. Study as a whole: Use of recently identified HLA-C-restricted and well-studied HLA-B-restricted CMV epitopes was part of the study. Indications of both CMV infection and matching HLA type were provided by public TCR beta signatures. General observations from the study: CMV carriers having the relevant HLA were flagged by cumulative public TCR beta family frequency. Ex vivo responses were dominated by HLA-C-restricted CMV-specific TCR beta clonotypes.

The germline gives CDR1 SEHNR, CDR2 FQNEAQ (reference sequence). The CDR3 is 14 residues long. Trimming cost V 3 bases and J 5 bases; bases outside gene matches: 4. Via MiXCR, TCRdb re-called the reads, giving one row per CDR3 protein. Seen here are about 890,000 distinct CDR3 sequences, approximately 30% observed once, and the top ten hold 13%. This clonotype was counted at least ten times. Its antigen remains unidentified. The sample was cultured CD8+ T cells from PBMCs, taken from culture after CMV antigen stimulation. This clonotype originated in a human donor in good health (CMV status not recorded). Some clones in this sample may be carry-over from other donors' samples. J is TRBJ2-1 and V is TRBV7-9; 7 nucleotides agree with TRBD2. For the CDR3, the DNA is TGTGCCAGCAGCTTGGGAGGGGCGGACAATGAGCAGTTCTTC. It yields the protein CASSLGGADNEQFF. Complete variable domain (other parts from reference TRBV7-9 and TRBJ2-1): DTGVSQNPRHKITKRGQNVTFRCDPISEHNRLYWYRQTLGQGPEFLTYFQNEAQLEKSRLLSDRFSAERPKGSFSTLEIQRTEQGDSAMYLCASSLGGADNEQFFGPGTRLTVL.